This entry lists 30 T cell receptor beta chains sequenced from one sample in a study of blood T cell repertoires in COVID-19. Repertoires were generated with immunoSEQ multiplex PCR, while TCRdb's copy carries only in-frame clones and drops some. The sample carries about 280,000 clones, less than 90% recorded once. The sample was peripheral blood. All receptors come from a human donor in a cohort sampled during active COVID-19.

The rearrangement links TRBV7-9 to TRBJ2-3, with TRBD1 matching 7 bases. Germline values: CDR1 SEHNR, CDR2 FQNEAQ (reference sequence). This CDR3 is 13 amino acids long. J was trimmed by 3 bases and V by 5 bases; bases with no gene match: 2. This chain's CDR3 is CASSRGQTDTQYF. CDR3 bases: TGTGCCAGCAGCAGGGGGCAGACAGATACGCAGTATTTT.

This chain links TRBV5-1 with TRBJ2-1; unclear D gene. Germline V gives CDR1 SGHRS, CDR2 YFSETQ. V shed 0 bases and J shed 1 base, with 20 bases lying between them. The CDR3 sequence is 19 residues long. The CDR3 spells CASSLALGTAKSSYNEQFF. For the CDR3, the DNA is TGCGCCAGCAGCTTGGCCTTAGGTACAGCCAAGAGTTCCTACAATGAGCAGTTCTTC.

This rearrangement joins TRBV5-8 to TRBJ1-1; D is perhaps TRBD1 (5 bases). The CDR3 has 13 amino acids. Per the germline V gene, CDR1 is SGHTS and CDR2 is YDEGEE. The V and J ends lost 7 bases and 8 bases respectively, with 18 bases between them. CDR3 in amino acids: CASPDFRGDEAFF. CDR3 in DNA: TGTGCCAGCCCTGATTTCCGGGGGGACGAAGCTTTCTTT.

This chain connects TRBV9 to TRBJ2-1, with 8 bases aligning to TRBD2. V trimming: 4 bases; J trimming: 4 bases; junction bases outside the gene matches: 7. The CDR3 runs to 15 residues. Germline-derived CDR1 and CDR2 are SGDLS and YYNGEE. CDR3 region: CASSRSGSPYNEQFF. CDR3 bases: TGTGCCAGCAGCAGGAGCGGGAGCCCTTACAATGAGCAGTTCTTC.

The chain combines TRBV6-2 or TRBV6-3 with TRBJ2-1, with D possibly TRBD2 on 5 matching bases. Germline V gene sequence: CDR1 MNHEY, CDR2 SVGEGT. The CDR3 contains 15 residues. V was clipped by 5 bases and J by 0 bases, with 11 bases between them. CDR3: CASSPSGYSYNEQFF. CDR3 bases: TGTGCCAGCAGTCCCTCGGGGTACTCCTACAATGAGCAGTTCTTC.

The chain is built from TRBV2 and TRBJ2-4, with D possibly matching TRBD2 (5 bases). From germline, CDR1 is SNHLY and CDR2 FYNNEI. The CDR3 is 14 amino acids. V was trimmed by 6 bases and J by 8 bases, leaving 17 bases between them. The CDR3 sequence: CASSSSGFRDIQYF. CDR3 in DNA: TGTGCCAGCAGCTCGTCGGGGTTTAGGGACATTCAGTACTTC.

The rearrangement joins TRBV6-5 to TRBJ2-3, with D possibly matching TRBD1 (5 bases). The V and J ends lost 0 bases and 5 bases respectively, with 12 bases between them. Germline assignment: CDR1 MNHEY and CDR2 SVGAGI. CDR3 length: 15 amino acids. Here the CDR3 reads CASSYSNQGQDTQYF. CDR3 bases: TGTGCCAGCAGTTACTCGAATCAGGGTCAAGATACGCAGTATTTT.

The CDR3 region has the DNA TGTGCCAGCAGCCAGACAGGCGCTACTAATCAGCCCCAGCATTTT. It encodes CASSQTGATNQPQHF. This chain joins TRBV3-1 (or the pseudogene TRBV3-2) and TRBJ1-5; D is perhaps TRBD1 (6 bases). V dropped 3 bases and J dropped 4 bases, with 13 bases sitting between them. Germline V CDR1 and CDR2: LGHDT, YNNKEL (reference sequence). The length of the CDR3 is 15 residues.

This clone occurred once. The CDR3 sequence is CASSLSGVITEAFF. The CDR3, as DNA: TGCGCCAGCAGCTTGAGCGGGGTTATCACTGAAGCTTTCTTT. V is TRBV5-1 and J is TRBJ1-1; D gene uncertain. This CDR3 region has 14 residues. The V end lost 1 base, the J end lost 4 bases, and 11 bases lay between the germline ends. Germline V CDR1 and CDR2: SGHRS, YFSETQ. The full variable domain, its missing parts supplied by reference TRBV5-1 and TRBJ1-1, is KAGVTQTPRYLIKTRGQQVTLSCSPISGHRSVSWYQQTPGQGLQFLFEYFSETQRNKGNFPGRFSGRQFSNSRSEMNVSTLELGDSALYLCASSLSGVITEAFFGQGTRLTVV.

CDR3 nucleotide sequence: TGTGCCAGTAGTATGAGGGACACACCGACAAGGGGCTACACCTTC. It translates to CASSMRDTPTRGYTF. The chain employs TRBV19 and TRBJ1-2, with TRBD1 as a possible D gene (6 bases). Germline V gene lookup returns CDR1 LNHDA and CDR2 SQIVND (reference sequence). The ends were cut back, 3 bases at V and 8 bases at J, with 19 bases in the middle. This CDR3 is 15 amino acids long.

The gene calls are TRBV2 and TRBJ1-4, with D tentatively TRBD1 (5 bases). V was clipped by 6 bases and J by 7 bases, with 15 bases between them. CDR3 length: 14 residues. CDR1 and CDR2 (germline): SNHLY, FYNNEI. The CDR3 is CASRNAGLLEKLFF. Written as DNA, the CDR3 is TGTGCCAGCAGGAATGCGGGACTACTTGAAAAACTGTTTTTT.

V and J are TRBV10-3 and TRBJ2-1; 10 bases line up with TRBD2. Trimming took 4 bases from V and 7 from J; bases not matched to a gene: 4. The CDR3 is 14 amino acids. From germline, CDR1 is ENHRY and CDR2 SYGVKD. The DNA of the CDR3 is TGTGCCATCAGTGCGAGCGGGAGGGGTAATGAGCAGTTCTTC. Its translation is CAISASGRGNEQFF.

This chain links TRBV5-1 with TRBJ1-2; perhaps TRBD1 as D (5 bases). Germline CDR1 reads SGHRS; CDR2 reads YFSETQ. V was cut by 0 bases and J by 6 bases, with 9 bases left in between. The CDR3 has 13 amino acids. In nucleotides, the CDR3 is TGCGCCAGCAGCTTGGAAGGGGTTGATGGCTACACCTTC. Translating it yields CASSLEGVDGYTF.

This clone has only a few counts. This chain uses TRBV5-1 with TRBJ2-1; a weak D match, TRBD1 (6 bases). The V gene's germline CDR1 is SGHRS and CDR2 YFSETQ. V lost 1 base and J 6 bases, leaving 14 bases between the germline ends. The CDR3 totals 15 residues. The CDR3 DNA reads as TGCGCCAGCAGCTTGACAGGGCAAACCTTCAATGAGCAGTTCTTC. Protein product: CASSLTGQTFNEQFF.

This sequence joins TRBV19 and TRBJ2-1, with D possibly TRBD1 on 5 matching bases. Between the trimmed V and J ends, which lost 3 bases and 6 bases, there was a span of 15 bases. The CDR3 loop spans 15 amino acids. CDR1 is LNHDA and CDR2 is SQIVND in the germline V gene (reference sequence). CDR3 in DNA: TGTGCCAGTAGTATTTCTTCAGGGTACGGCAATGAGCAGTTCTTC. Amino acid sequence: CASSISSGYGNEQFF.

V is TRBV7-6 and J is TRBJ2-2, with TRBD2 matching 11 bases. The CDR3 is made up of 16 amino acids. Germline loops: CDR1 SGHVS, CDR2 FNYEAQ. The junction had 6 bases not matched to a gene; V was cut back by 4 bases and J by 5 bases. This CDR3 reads CASSSSGRIGTGELFF. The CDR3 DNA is TGTGCCAGCAGCTCTAGCGGGAGGATAGGAACCGGGGAGCTGTTTTTT.

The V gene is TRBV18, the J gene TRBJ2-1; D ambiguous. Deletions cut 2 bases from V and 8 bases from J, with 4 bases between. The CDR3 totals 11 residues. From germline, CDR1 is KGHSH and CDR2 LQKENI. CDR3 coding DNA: TGTGCCAGCTCACCAGGGCATGAGCAGTTCTTC. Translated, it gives CASSPGHEQFF.

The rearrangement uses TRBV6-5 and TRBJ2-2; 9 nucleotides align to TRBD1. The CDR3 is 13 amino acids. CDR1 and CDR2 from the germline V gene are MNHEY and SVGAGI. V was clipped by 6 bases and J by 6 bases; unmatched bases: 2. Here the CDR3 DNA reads TGTGCCAGCAGCGGGGACAGGGCCGGGGAGCTGTTTTTT. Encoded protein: CASSGDRAGELFF.

The CDR3 nucleotides read TGCAGTGCCCCTCATTCGGAGGGCTACACCTTC. Amino acid sequence: CSAPHSEGYTF. The J gene is TRBJ1-2, the V gene TRBV20-1; D uncertain. Germline V lookup: CDR1 DFQATT, CDR2 SNEGSKA (reference sequence). Trimming pared 6 bases from V and 8 bases from J, leaving 13 bases between. The CDR3 contains 11 residues.

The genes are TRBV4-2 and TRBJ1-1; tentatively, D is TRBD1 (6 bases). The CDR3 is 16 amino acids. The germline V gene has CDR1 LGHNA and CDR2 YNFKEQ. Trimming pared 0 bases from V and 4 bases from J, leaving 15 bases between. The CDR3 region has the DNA TGTGCCAGCAGCCAAGATTTATCGTTCAGGGGCACTGAAGCTTTCTTT. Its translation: CASSQDLSFRGTEAFF.

In nucleotides, the CDR3 is TGTGCCAGCAGTTTATCCGCAGGAGGCAGGCGACGGGATGGCTACACCTTC. Translated: CASSLSAGGRRRDGYTF. The chain employs TRBV28 and TRBJ1-2; the D is unclear. The CDR3 sequence is 17 residues long. Trimming removed 1 base at V and 6 bases at J, with 21 bases between. Germline CDR1 and CDR2: MDHEN and SYDVKM.

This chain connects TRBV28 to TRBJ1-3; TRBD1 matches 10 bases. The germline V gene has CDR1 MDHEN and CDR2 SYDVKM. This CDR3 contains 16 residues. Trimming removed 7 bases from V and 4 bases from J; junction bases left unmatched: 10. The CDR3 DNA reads TGTGCCAGCAACCCGGCGACAGGGGGCTGGGGAAACACCATATATTTT. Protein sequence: CASNPATGGWGNTIYF.

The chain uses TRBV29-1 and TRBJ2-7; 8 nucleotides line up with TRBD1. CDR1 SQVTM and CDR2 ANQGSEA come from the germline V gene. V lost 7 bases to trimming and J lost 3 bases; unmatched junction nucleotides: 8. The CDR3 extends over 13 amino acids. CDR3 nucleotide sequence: TGCAGCGCAACCGGGACAGGTTTCTACGAGCAGTACTTC. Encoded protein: CSATGTGFYEQYF.

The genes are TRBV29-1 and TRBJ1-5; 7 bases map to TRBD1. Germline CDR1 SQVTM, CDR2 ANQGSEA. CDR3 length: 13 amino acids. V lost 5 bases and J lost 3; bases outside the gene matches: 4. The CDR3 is CSVRGQANQPQHF. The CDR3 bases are TGCAGCGTTAGAGGACAGGCCAATCAGCCCCAGCATTTT.

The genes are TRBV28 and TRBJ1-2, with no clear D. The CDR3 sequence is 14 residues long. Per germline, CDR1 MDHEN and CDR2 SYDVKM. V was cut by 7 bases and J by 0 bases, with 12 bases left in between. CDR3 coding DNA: TGTGCCAGCACCGCGCCTAACGCTAACTATGGCTACACCTTC. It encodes CASTAPNANYGYTF.

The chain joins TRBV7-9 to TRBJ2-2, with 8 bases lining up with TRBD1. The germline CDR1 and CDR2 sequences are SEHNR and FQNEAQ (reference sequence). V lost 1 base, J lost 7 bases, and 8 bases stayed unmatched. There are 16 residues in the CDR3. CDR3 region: CASSLGARGRGGELFF. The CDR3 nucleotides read TGTGCCAGCAGCTTAGGAGCCAGGGGGCGAGGCGGGGAGCTGTTTTTT.

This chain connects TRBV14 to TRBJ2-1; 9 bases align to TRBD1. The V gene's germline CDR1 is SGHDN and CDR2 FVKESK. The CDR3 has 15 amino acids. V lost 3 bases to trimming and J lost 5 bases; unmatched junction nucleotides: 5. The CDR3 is CASSHFGDRDNEQFF. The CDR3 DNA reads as TGTGCCAGCAGCCACTTCGGGGACAGGGACAATGAGCAGTTCTTC. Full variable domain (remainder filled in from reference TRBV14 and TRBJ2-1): EAGVTQFPSHSVIEKGQTVTLRCDPISGHDNLYWYRRVMGKEIKFLLHFVKESKQDESGMPNNRFLAERTGGTYSTLKVQPAELEDSGVYFCASSHFGDRDNEQFFGPGTRLTVL.

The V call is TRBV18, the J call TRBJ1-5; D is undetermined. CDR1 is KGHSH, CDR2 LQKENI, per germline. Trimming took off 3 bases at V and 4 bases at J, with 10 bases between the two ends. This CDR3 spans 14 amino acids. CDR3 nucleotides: TGTGCCAGCTCACCTAGCGGCAGGAATCAGCCCCAGCATTTT. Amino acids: CASSPSGRNQPQHF.

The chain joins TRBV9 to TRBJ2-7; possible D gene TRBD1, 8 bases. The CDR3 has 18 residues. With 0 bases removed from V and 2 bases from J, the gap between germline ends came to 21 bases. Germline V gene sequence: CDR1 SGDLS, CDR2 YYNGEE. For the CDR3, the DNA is TGTGCCAGCAGCGTAGGATTGGGGGGGACAGGTAATCCCTACGAGCAGTACTTC. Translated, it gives CASSVGLGGTGNPYEQYF.

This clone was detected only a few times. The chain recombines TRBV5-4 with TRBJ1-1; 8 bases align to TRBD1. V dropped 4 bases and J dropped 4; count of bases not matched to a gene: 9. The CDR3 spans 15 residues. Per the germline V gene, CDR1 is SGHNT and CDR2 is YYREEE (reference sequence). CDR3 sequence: CASSPLQGAPTEAFF. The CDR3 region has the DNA TGTGCCAGCAGCCCACTCCAGGGGGCGCCCACTGAAGCTTTCTTT.